A selection of T cell receptor beta chains follows, all from one sample in a study of shared clonotypes between healthy human individuals. Assay: immunoSEQ multiplex PCR; the TCRdb copy retains only in-frame clones and omits some. The repertoire consists of 450,000 to 500,000 clones, with about 72% occurring once and the leading ten covering more than 10%. The source material was PBMCs. Source of these receptors: a woman aged 40 to 50 in good health. Some clones in this sample may be carry-over from other donors' samples. Both conserved end residues are part of each CDR3. Fields, in order: D gene, clone size, V gene, J gene, CDR3 DNA, CDR3 protein. The D gene is left open where the match is weak. Expanded clones get a size class; other rows say once, few or many, or leave the size out.

NA	NA	TRBV28	TRBJ2-1	TGTGCCAGCAGTCCCTCGACAGGCTTAGACAATGAGCAGTTCTTC	CASSPSTGLDNEQFF
NA	NA	TRBV5-1	TRBJ1-6	TGCGCCAGCAGCTTGGACACCAGCACACCCCTCCACTTT	CASSLDTSTPLHF
NA	NA	TRBV5-1	TRBJ2-7	TGCGCCACCAAACTGACAGGAGCCGACTCCTACGAGCAGTACTTC	CATKLTGADSYEQYF
NA	NA	TRBV27	TRBJ2-7	TGTGCCAGCAGTCCCCTGACCCGCCCTCCCTACGAGCAGTACTTC	CASSPLTRPPYEQYF
NA	NA	TRBV5-1	TRBJ2-3	TGCGCCAGCATCCTGGGGGGCGGACGCACAGATACGCAGTATTTT	CASILGGGRTDTQYF
NA	NA	TRBV28	TRBJ1-1	TGTGCCAGCAGTTTCCCGGGGAGCACTGAAGCTTTCTTT	CASSFPGSTEAFF
TRBD1	NA	TRBV6-1	TRBJ2-3	TGTGCCAGCAGTACTACAGGGGCCGGGGCAGATACGCAGTATTTT	CASSTTGAGADTQYF
NA	NA	TRBV7-3	TRBJ2-2	TGTGCCAGCAGCTTAACTGACGGTCACACCGGGGAGCTGTTTTTT	CASSLTDGHTGELFF
NA	few	TRBV7-3	TRBJ2-3	TGTGCCAGCAGCTTAACAGATACGCAGTATTTT	CASSLTDTQYF
TRBD1	NA	TRBV19	TRBJ1-4	TGTGCCAGTATACAGGGGGGAAAACTGTTTTTT	CASIQGGKLFF
NA	NA	TRBV28	TRBJ2-3	TGTGCCAGCAGTTTTACCGGGAGAGTTAGCACAGATACGCAGTATTTT	CASSFTGRVSTDTQYF
NA	NA	TRBV6-1	TRBJ2-1	TGTGCCAGCAGTGGTGCGGCAGGGAGAACAAGGACTGAGCAGTTCTTC	CASSGAAGRTRTEQFF
NA	NA	TRBV9	TRBJ1-5	TGTGCCAGCAGCGTAGGGGAGGGGCCCCAGCATTTT	CASSVGEGPQHF
NA	NA	TRBV14	TRBJ1-1	TGTGCCAGCAGCCAAACCAGGAACACTGAAGCTTTCTTT	CASSQTRNTEAFF
NA	NA	TRBV29-1	TRBJ1-1	TGCAGCGTTGGGTACACGAACACTGAAGCTTTCTTT	CSVGYTNTEAFF
TRBD1	few	TRBV7-9	TRBJ2-7	TGTGCCAGCAGCTTAGGACAGGGCGTCAACGAGCAGTACTTC	CASSLGQGVNEQYF
TRBD2	NA	TRBV9	TRBJ2-7	TGCGCCAGCAGCGCCTGGACTAGCGGGAGGGTAAACGAGCAGTACTTC	CASSAWTSGRVNEQYF